A selection of T cell receptor beta chains follows, all from one sample in a study of shared clonotypes between healthy human individuals. The data were produced by immunoSEQ multiplex PCR, yet TCRdb's version contains in-frame clones alone and is incomplete. The table has roughly 660,000 clones, around 90% seen once; the top ten hold roughly 36%. Sequences were obtained from memory CD8+ T cells from PBMCs. The receptors stem from a man aged 18 to 29 in good health. Some clones in this sample may be carry-over from other donors' samples. The CDR3 runs from the conserved cysteine through the conserved F or W. A D gene is named only where the DNA matches it firmly. Some rows mark clone size as missing; the rest say once, few, many or name a class of expanded clone.

v_gene: TRBV7-9; abundance: -; j_gene: TRBJ1-4; d_gene: TRBD1; CDR3nt: TGTGCCAGCAGCTTAAGGGTAACAAGGCAGGGGGCTTTTGAAGAAAAACTGTTTTTT; CDR3aa: CASSLRVTRQGAFEEKLFF
v_gene: TRBV5-6; abundance: -; j_gene: TRBJ1-1; d_gene: -; CDR3nt: TGTGCCAGCAGCTCCGGAGTGAACACTGAAGCTTTCTTT; CDR3aa: CASSSGVNTEAFF
v_gene: TRBV5-6; abundance: -; j_gene: TRBJ1-4; d_gene: -; CDR3nt: TGTGCCAGCAGCTTGTTCAAAACGGCAACCACCCCCTTTAATGAAAAACTGTTTTTT; CDR3aa: CASSLFKTATTPFNEKLFF
v_gene: TRBV7-2; abundance: -; j_gene: TRBJ2-7; d_gene: TRBD2; CDR3nt: TGTGCCAGCAGCCCGGGACTAGCGGGAGTCGACGAGCAGTACTTC; CDR3aa: CASSPGLAGVDEQYF
v_gene: TRBV11-3; abundance: -; j_gene: TRBJ2-2; d_gene: -; CDR3nt: TGTGCCAGCAGCCCGGGCGGAGACACCGGGGAGCTGTTTTTT; CDR3aa: CASSPGGDTGELFF
v_gene: TRBV7-9; abundance: -; j_gene: TRBJ2-7; d_gene: -; CDR3nt: TGTGCCAGTTCGGGCTCCGAGCAGTACTTC; CDR3aa: CASSGSEQYF
v_gene: TRBV15; abundance: -; j_gene: TRBJ2-2; d_gene: TRBD1; CDR3nt: TGTGCCACCAGCCCCCCCGGACAGGGTGTAACCGGGGAGCTGTTTTTT; CDR3aa: CATSPPGQGVTGELFF
v_gene: TRBV7-2; abundance: -; j_gene: TRBJ1-5; d_gene: TRBD1; CDR3nt: TGTGCCAGCAGCCCCTGGGAGGGGGCTTTTCAGCCCCAGCATTTT; CDR3aa: CASSPWEGAFQPQHF
v_gene: TRBV7-9; abundance: -; j_gene: TRBJ1-3; d_gene: -; CDR3nt: TGTGCCAGCAGCTGGCAGGGAGGAAACACCATATATTTT; CDR3aa: CASSWQGGNTIYF
v_gene: TRBV9; abundance: -; j_gene: TRBJ2-1; d_gene: -; CDR3nt: TGTGCCAGCAGCCCCCGTGTAGGCTACAATGAGCAGTTCTTC; CDR3aa: CASSPRVGYNEQFF
v_gene: TRBV30; abundance: few; j_gene: TRBJ1-5; d_gene: -; CDR3nt: TGTGCCTGGAGTGTACACAGGGATCAGCCCCAGCATTTT; CDR3aa: CAWSVHRDQPQHF
v_gene: TRBV9; abundance: -; j_gene: TRBJ2-3; d_gene: -; CDR3nt: TGTGCCAGCAGCGTAGGGATGGGACTGTCCACAGATACGCAGTATTTT; CDR3aa: CASSVGMGLSTDTQYF
v_gene: TRBV5-6; abundance: -; j_gene: TRBJ2-7; d_gene: -; CDR3nt: TGTGCCAGCTGCGGCCGGGCAAGGAACGAGCAGTACTTC; CDR3aa: CASCGRARNEQYF
v_gene: TRBV6-1; abundance: -; j_gene: TRBJ2-1; d_gene: -; CDR3nt: TGTGCCAGCACCGGGGACAACAATGAGCAGTTCTTC; CDR3aa: CASTGDNNEQFF
v_gene: TRBV7-6; abundance: once; j_gene: TRBJ2-1; d_gene: TRBD1; CDR3nt: TGTGCCAGCAGCCAGGACAGGGGGCGCACAAATGAGCAGTTCTTC; CDR3aa: CASSQDRGRTNEQFF
v_gene: TRBV28; abundance: -; j_gene: TRBJ1-4; d_gene: TRBD1; CDR3nt: TGTGCCAGCAGTTTATTGACAGGGGGGAATGAAAAACTGTTTTTT; CDR3aa: CASSLLTGGNEKLFF
v_gene: TRBV4-1; abundance: -; j_gene: TRBJ2-1; d_gene: TRBD2; CDR3nt: TGCGCCAGCAGCCTGCTAGCGGGAGCCTACAATGAGCAGTTCTTC; CDR3aa: CASSLLAGAYNEQFF
v_gene: TRBV19; abundance: -; j_gene: TRBJ2-7; d_gene: -; CDR3nt: TGTGCCAGTAGTTGGGGGCCAAACTACGAGCAGTACTTC; CDR3aa: CASSWGPNYEQYF
v_gene: TRBV6-1; abundance: -; j_gene: TRBJ1-2; d_gene: -; CDR3nt: TGTGCCAGCAGTGAAGATGTTAACCGAAACTTC; CDR3aa: CASSEDVNRNF
v_gene: TRBV14; abundance: -; j_gene: TRBJ2-7; d_gene: -; CDR3nt: TGTGCCAGCAGCCAGAATAAGTACGAGCAGTACTTC; CDR3aa: CASSQNKYEQYF
v_gene: TRBV7-6; abundance: -; j_gene: TRBJ2-4; d_gene: TRBD1; CDR3nt: TGTGCCAGCACGGGACAGGGTTTCGGAGACCTTGTCAAAAACATTCAGTACTTC; CDR3aa: CASTGQGFGDLVKNIQYF
v_gene: TRBV19; abundance: -; j_gene: TRBJ2-1; d_gene: -; CDR3nt: TGTGCCAGTAGTATAACCGGGGCGGGTGAGCAGTTCTTC; CDR3aa: CASSITGAGEQFF
v_gene: TRBV7-2; abundance: -; j_gene: TRBJ1-2; d_gene: -; CDR3nt: TGTGCCAGCAGCCTTTGGGACTCCGCTAACTATGGCTACACCTTC; CDR3aa: CASSLWDSANYGYTF
v_gene: TRBV19; abundance: -; j_gene: TRBJ2-7; d_gene: -; CDR3nt: TGTGCCAGTAGTATAGCCGGCAGCAGGTACGAGCAGTACTTC; CDR3aa: CASSIAGSRYEQYF
v_gene: TRBV28; abundance: -; j_gene: TRBJ1-2; d_gene: -; CDR3nt: TGTGCCAGCAGTCTCTCCTCGGTTAACTATGGCTACACCTTC; CDR3aa: CASSLSSVNYGYTF
v_gene: TRBV7-8; abundance: -; j_gene: TRBJ2-3; d_gene: TRBD2; CDR3nt: TGTGCCAGCACCACTGGGACTAGCGGGATCACAGATACGCAGTATTTT; CDR3aa: CASTTGTSGITDTQYF